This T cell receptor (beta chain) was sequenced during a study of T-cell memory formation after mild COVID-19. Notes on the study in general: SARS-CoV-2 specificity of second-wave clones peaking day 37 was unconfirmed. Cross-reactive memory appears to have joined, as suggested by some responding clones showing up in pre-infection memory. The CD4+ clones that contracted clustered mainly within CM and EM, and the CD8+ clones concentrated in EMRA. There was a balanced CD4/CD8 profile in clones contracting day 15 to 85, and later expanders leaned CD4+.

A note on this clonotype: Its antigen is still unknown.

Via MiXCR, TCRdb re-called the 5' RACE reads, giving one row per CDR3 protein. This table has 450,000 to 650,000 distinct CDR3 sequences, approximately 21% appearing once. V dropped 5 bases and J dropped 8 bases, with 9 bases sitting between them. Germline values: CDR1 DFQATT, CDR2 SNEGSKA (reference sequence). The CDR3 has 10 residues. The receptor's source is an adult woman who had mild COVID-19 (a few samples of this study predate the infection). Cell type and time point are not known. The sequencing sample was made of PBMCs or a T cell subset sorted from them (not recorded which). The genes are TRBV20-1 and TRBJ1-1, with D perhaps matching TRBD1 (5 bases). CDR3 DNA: TGCAGTGCTGCCGACAGAGAAGCTTTCTTT. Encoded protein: CSAADREAFF.